The table lists the clone carrying this TCR beta chain with a few counts. Antigen: not known. Findings and limits, study-wide: In terms of TCR gene usage, tumor memory CD4+ T cells clustered together with blood and lymph node memory CD4+ cells, as well as with lymph node naive CD4+ cells.

Full-length variable regions came from constant-region reverse primers plus semi-nested Nested Universal Primer A PCR. MiXCR was run by TCRdb on the 5' RACE reads, yielding one entry per CDR3 protein. The repertoire has 7,000 or so distinct CDR3 sequences, 50% of them found once; the top ten carry approximately 3%. V lost 6 bases, J lost 6 bases, and 23 bases lay in between. The germline V gene has CDR1 LNHNV and CDR2 YYDKDF (reference sequence). The CDR3 consists of 16 residues. Source material: naive CD4+ T cells sorted from a lymph node. The subset is: naive CD4+ T cells, CD4+CD45RA+CD25-. The clonotype originates from a female donor with breast cancer. This chain links TRBV15 with TRBJ1-1; D is perhaps TRBD1 (5 bases). The CDR3 sequence is CATSGQGILNVAEAFF. In DNA, the CDR3 is TGTGCCACCAGTGGGCAGGGAATTCTAAATGTGGCTGAAGCTTTCTTT.